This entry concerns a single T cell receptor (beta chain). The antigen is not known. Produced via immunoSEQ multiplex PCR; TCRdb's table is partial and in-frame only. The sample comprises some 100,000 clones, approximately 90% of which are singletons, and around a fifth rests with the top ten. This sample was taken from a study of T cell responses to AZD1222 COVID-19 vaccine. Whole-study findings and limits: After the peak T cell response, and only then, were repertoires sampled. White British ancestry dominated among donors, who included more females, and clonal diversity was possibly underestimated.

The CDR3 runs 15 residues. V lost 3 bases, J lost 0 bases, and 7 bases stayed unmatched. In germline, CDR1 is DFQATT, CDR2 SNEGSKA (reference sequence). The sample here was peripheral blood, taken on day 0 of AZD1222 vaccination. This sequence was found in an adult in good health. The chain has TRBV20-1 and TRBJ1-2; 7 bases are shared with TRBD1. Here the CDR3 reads CSASYLGQTNYGYTF. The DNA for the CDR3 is TGCAGTGCTAGTTATTTGGGACAGACTAACTATGGCTACACCTTC.